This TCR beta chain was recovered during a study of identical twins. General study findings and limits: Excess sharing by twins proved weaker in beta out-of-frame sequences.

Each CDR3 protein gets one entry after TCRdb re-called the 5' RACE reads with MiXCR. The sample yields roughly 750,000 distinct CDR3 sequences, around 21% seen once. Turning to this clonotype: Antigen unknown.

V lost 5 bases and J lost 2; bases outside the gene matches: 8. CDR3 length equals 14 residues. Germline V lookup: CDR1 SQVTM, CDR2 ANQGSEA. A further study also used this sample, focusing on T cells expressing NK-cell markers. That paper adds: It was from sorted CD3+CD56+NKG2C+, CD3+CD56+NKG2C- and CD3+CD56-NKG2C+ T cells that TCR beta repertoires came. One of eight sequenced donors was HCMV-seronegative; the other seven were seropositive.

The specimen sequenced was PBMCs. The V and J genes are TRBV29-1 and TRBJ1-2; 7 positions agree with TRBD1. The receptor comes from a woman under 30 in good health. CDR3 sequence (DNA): TGCAGCGTTCCCCCAGGACAGGCGAACTATGGCTACACCTTC. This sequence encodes CSVPPGQANYGYTF.